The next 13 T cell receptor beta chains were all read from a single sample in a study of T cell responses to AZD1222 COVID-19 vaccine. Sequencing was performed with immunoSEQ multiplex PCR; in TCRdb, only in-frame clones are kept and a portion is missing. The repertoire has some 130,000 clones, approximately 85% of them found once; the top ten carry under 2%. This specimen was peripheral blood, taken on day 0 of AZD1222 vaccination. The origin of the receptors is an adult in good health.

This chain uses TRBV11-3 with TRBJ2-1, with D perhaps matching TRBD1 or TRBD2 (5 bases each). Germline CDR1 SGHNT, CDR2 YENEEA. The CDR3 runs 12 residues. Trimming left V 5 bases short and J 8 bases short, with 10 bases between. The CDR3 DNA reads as TGTGCCAGCAGCGACGGGACGGATGAGCAGTTCTTC. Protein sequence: CASSDGTDEQFF. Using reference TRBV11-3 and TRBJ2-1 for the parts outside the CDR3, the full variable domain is EAGVVQSPRYKIIEKKQPVAFWCNPISGHNTLYWYLQNLGQGPELLIRYENEEAVDDSQLPKDRFSAERLKGVDSTLKIQPAELGDSAVYLCASSDGTDEQFFGPGTRLTVL.

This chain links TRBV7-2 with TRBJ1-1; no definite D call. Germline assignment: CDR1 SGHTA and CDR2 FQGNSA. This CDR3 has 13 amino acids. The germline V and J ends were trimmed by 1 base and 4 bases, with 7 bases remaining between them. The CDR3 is CASSLGIVTEAFF. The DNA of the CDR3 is TGTGCCAGCAGCTTAGGCATCGTCACTGAAGCTTTCTTT.

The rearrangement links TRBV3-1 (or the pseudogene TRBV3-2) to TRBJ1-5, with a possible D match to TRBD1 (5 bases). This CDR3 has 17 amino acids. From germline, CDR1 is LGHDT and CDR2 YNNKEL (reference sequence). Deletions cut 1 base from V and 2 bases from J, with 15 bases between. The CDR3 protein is CASSQAGSGIGNQPQHF. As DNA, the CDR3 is TGTGCCAGCAGCCAAGCTGGGTCAGGGATAGGCAATCAGCCCCAGCATTTT.

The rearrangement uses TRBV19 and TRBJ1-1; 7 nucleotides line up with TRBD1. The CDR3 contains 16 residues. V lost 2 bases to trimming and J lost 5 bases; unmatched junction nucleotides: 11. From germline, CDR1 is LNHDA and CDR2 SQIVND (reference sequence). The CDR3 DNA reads TGTGCCAGTAGTATATGGACAGGAAGCAGGGAGACTGAAGCTTTCTTT. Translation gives CASSIWTGSRETEAFF.

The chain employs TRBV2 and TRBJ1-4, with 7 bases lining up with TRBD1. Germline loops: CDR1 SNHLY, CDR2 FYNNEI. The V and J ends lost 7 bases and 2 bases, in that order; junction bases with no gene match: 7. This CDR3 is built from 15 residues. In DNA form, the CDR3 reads TGTGCCAGCAAGGTTCAGGGGGGGACTAATGAAAAACTGTTTTTT. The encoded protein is CASKVQGGTNEKLFF.

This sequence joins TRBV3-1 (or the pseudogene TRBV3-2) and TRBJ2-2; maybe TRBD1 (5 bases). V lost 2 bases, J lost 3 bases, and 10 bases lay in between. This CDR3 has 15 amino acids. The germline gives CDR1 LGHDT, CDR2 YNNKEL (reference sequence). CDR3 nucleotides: TGTGCCAGCAGCCAACAGGGCCGCGACACCGGGGAGCTGTTTTTT. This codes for CASSQQGRDTGELFF.

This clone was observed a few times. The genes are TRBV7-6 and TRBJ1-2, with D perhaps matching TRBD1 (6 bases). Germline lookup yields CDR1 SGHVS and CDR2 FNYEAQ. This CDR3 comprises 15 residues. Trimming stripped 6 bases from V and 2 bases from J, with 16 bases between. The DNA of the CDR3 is TGTGCCAGCAGTCTTGCAGGGGACGGGAACTATGGCTACACCTTC. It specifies CASSLAGDGNYGYTF.

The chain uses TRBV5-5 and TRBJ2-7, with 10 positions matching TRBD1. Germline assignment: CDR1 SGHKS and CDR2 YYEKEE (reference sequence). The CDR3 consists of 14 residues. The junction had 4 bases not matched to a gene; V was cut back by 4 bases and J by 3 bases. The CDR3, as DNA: TGTGCCAGCAGCCCCGGGACAGGGGACTACGAGCAGTACTTC. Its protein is CASSPGTGDYEQYF.

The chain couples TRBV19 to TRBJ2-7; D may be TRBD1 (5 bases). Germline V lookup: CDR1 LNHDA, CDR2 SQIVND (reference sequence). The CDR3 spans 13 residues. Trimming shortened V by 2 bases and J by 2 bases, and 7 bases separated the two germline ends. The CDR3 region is CASSIQGTYEQYF. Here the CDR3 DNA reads TGTGCCAGTAGTATACAGGGTACCTACGAGCAGTACTTC.

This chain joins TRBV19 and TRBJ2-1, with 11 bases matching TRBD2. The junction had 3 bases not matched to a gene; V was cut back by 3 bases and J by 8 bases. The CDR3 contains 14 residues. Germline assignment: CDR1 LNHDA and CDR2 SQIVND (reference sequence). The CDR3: CASSITSGSYEQFF. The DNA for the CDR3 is TGTGCCAGTAGTATTACTAGCGGGAGCTATGAGCAGTTCTTC.

The CDR3 DNA follows: TGTGCCAGCAGTTTCGGGCAGGCGAATCAGCCCCAGCATTTT. It yields the protein CASSFGQANQPQHF. The chain is built from TRBV27 and TRBJ1-5; no clear D gene. This CDR3 has 14 amino acids. CDR1 is MNHEY and CDR2 is SMNVEV in the germline V gene (reference sequence). Trimming took off 3 bases at V and 4 bases at J, with 10 bases between the two ends.

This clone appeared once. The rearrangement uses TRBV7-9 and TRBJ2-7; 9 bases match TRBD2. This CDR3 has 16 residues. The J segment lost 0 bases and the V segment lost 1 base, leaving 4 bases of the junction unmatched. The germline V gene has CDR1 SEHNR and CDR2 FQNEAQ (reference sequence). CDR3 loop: CASSLGVSGSSYEQYF. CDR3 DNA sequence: TGTGCCAGCAGCTTAGGGGTTAGCGGGAGCTCCTACGAGCAGTACTTC.

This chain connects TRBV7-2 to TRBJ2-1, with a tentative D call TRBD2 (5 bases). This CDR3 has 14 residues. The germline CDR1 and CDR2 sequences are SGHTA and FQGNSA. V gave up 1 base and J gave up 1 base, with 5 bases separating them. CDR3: CASSLGTSYNEQFF. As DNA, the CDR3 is TGTGCCAGCAGCTTAGGGACTTCCTACAATGAGCAGTTCTTC.